The next 23 T cell receptor beta chains were all read from a single sample in a study of CD8 T cells in Susac syndrome. RNA was extracted with the RNeasy kit, and a quantity of roughly 0.45 to 1 ug was reverse transcribed using random hexamers. MiXCR, applied by TCRdb to the immunoSEQ multiplex PCR reads, yields one record per CDR3 protein. The table has some 180,000 distinct CDR3 sequences, 90% to 95% seen once. Material for sequencing was CD4+ T cells from PBMCs. These receptor sequences come from a human donor with Susac syndrome.

This chain joins TRBV7-2 and TRBJ2-7; D not resolved. Germline V lookup: CDR1 SGHTA, CDR2 FQGNSA. The CDR3 is made up of 14 amino acids. V was clipped by 5 bases and J by 2 bases, with 13 bases between them. The CDR3 loop is CASSVVAATYEQYF. The CDR3 nucleotides read TGTGCCAGCAGCGTCGTTGCGGCTACCTACGAGCAGTACTTC.

This chain joins TRBV20-1 and TRBJ2-5, with TRBD2 matching over 10 bases. The CDR3 is 15 amino acids. CDR1 is DFQATT and CDR2 is SNEGSKA in the germline V gene (reference sequence). Trimming cost V 5 bases and J 7 bases; bases outside gene matches: 13. Here the CDR3 DNA reads TGCAGTGCTGGCTGGACTAGCGGCCACCCGGGGACCCAGTACTTC. It is translated as CSAGWTSGHPGTQYF.

The chain employs TRBV20-1 and TRBJ2-2; 8 bases align to TRBD2. This CDR3 spans 16 amino acids. After removal of 5 bases from V and 5 bases from J, the junction contained 13 bases not matched to a gene. CDR1 DFQATT and CDR2 SNEGSKA come from the germline V gene (reference sequence). Here the CDR3 DNA reads TGCAGTGCTCCCAGGCTTTCGGGACTAGTAACCGGGGAGCTGTTTTTT. Protein: CSAPRLSGLVTGELFF.

This chain connects TRBV5-6 to TRBJ2-7; D is unclear. The CDR3 has 14 residues. V shed 0 bases and J shed 2 bases, with 9 bases lying between them. The germline V gene has CDR1 SGHDT and CDR2 YYEEEE. For the CDR3, the DNA is TGTGCCAGCAGCTTGGGGGCGGCGCCCTACGAGCAGTACTTC. Amino acids: CASSLGAAPYEQYF.

This clonotype was seen only once. This chain links TRBV10-3 with TRBJ2-2, with no clear D. CDR3 length equals 13 residues. Trimming removed 11 bases from V and 7 bases from J, with 17 bases in between. Germline V CDR1 and CDR2: ENHRY, SYGVKD. The CDR3 is CAAQDQRSGELFF. The CDR3 bases are TGTGCCGCCCAAGATCAGAGGAGCGGGGAGCTGTTTTTT.

The gene calls are TRBV20-1 and TRBJ1-5, with D possibly being TRBD1 (5 bases). V lost 0 bases, J lost 0 bases, and 12 bases lay in between. Germline CDR1 reads DFQATT; CDR2 reads SNEGSKA (reference sequence). The CDR3 is 16 amino acids. The CDR3 DNA reads TGCAGTGCTAGAGATCGTAGGGGCCCTAGCAATCAGCCCCAGCATTTT. Protein: CSARDRRGPSNQPQHF.

This clonotype was found once. V usage is TRBV27 and J usage is TRBJ1-2, with D possibly being TRBD1 (5 bases). This CDR3 is built from 14 residues. V lost 3 bases to trimming and J lost 4 bases, with 12 bases between them. Germline CDR1 and CDR2: MNHEY and SMNVEV (reference sequence). The CDR3 region is CASSFVGTGYGYTF. In DNA form, the CDR3 reads TGTGCCAGCAGTTTTGTAGGGACGGGCTATGGCTACACCTTC.

The chain combines TRBV2 with TRBJ2-7, with D perhaps matching TRBD2 (5 bases). CDR1 and CDR2 (germline): SNHLY, FYNNEI. The V end was cut by 4 bases, the J end by 6 bases, with 7 bases between. This CDR3 is built from 11 residues. The CDR3 nucleotides read TGTGCCAGCAGTGGAGGGTTCGAGCAGTACTTC. It is translated as CASSGGFEQYF.

V usage is TRBV4-3 and J usage is TRBJ1-5; perhaps TRBD1 as D (6 bases). This CDR3 comprises 16 residues. Germline assignment: CDR1 LGHNA and CDR2 YSLEER. V was clipped by 0 bases and J by 5 bases, with 14 bases between them. The CDR3 here is CASSQDLGAKHQPQHF. CDR3 nucleotide sequence: TGCGCCAGCAGCCAAGATCTGGGGGCGAAACATCAGCCCCAGCATTTT.

This clonotype occurred once. CDR3 nucleotides: TGTGCCAGCAGCTCGGCGACAGGTTCGAACACCGGGGAGCTGTTTTTT. Amino acid sequence: CASSSATGSNTGELFF. This rearrangement joins TRBV7-2 to TRBJ2-2; tentative D call: TRBD1 (6 bases). Trimming cost V 4 bases and J 0 bases, with 12 bases left between them. CDR1 and CDR2 (germline): SGHTA, FQGNSA. The CDR3 is 16 amino acids. Variable domain in full (rest from reference TRBV7-2 and TRBJ2-2): GAGVSQSPSNKVTEKGKDVELRCDPISGHTALYWYRQSLGQGLEFLIYFQGNSAPDKSGLPSDRFSAERTGGSVSTLTIQRTQQEDSAVYLCASSSATGSNTGELFFGEGSRLTVL.

This chain joins TRBV2 and TRBJ2-3; 8 bases map to TRBD2. CDR3 size: 15 residues. Trimming took 6 bases from V and 4 from J; bases not matched to a gene: 9. Germline V CDR1 and CDR2: SNHLY, FYNNEI. The CDR3 nucleotides read TGTGCCAGCAGCCCCCTAGCGGGCTCTCCAGATACGCAGTATTTT. Translated, it gives CASSPLAGSPDTQYF.

The chain links TRBV12-3 or TRBV12-4 to TRBJ1-1; TRBD1 matches at 8 bases. Trimming removed 4 bases from V and 6 bases from J; junction bases left unmatched: 7. This CDR3 region has 14 residues. CDR3 sequence (DNA): TGTGCCAGCAGTTCTCTCTTACAGGGGGCTGAAGCTTTCTTT. Its protein is CASSSLLQGAEAFF.

The rearrangement links TRBV20-1 to TRBJ1-2, with D tentatively TRBD1 (5 bases). Trimming removed 3 bases at V and 2 bases at J, with 13 bases between. The V gene's germline CDR1 is DFQATT and CDR2 SNEGSKA (reference sequence). The CDR3 spans 14 residues. CDR3 nucleotide sequence: TGCAGTGCTAGTTGGCAGGGTCAGAACTATGGCTACACCTTC. Amino acid sequence: CSASWQGQNYGYTF.

The chain uses TRBV20-1 and TRBJ2-3; 8 bases agree with TRBD2. CDR1 DFQATT and CDR2 SNEGSKA come from the germline V gene (reference sequence). V gave up 3 bases and J gave up 2 bases; unmatched junction bases: 7. CDR3 length: 15 amino acids. The CDR3: CSASDGREVTDTQYF. In nucleotides, the CDR3 is TGCAGTGCTAGCGACGGGCGGGAGGTCACAGATACGCAGTATTTT.

The sample holds one count of this clonotype. This chain links TRBV28 with TRBJ2-1; 7 bases line up with TRBD2. V gave up 5 bases and J gave up 2 bases; unmatched junction bases: 12. Germline V CDR1 and CDR2: MDHEN, SYDVKM. The length of the CDR3 is 17 residues. CDR3 nucleotides: TGTGCCAGCAGTCCCTCTAGTGCGGGAGCGGCCTACAATGAGCAGTTCTTC. Translation: CASSPSSAGAAYNEQFF.

V gene TRBV23-1 combines with J gene TRBJ1-6, with a tentative D call TRBD1 (5 bases). TRBV23-1 is reported as an ORF; its role is uncertain. Between the trimmed V and J ends, which lost 8 bases and 9 bases, there was a span of 29 bases. This CDR3 comprises 18 residues. CDR3 amino acids: CASGRAGHVLIAGSPLHF. In nucleotides, the CDR3 is TGCGCCAGCGGAAGGGCAGGACACGTCCTAATTGCTGGTTCACCCCTCCACTTT.

The rearrangement joins TRBV30 to TRBJ1-3; no clear D gene. This CDR3 region has 13 residues. The V end was cut by 3 bases, the J end by 2 bases, with 8 bases between. Looked up from germline, CDR1 is GTSNPN and CDR2 is SVGIG (reference sequence). The CDR3 DNA sequence: TGTGCCTGGAGGCAGAAGGCTGGAAACACCATATATTTT. Protein sequence: CAWRQKAGNTIYF.

The gene calls are TRBV5-6 and TRBJ1-6, with 8 bases fitting TRBD1. The CDR3 consists of 15 residues. The germline V gene encodes CDR1 SGHDT and CDR2 YYEEEE. The trim removed 4 bases at V and 9 bases at J, leaving 9 bases unmatched. CDR3 region: CASSPTQGAVSPLHF. The CDR3 bases are TGTGCCAGCAGCCCAACCCAGGGGGCGGTTTCACCCCTCCACTTT. The full variable domain, rest sourced from reference TRBV5-6 and TRBJ1-6, is DAGVTQSPTHLIKTRGQQVTLRCSPKSGHDTVSWYQQALGQGPQFIFQYYEEEERQRGNFPDRFSGHQFPNYSSELNVNALLLGDSALYLCASSPTQGAVSPLHFGNGTRLTVT.

This chain links TRBV20-1 with TRBJ2-1; TRBD2 matches at 14 bases. The CDR3 is made up of 16 amino acids. Germline V gene lookup returns CDR1 DFQATT and CDR2 SNEGSKA (reference sequence). Trimming at V came to 1 base and at J to 12 bases, leaving 11 bases not matched to a gene. CDR3 protein: CSARVPGLAGAGGQFF. The CDR3 DNA reads TGCAGTGCTAGAGTCCCGGGACTAGCGGGAGCGGGCGGGCAGTTCTTC.

The chain combines TRBV6-5 with TRBJ2-3; TRBD1 might be the D (6 bases). Trimming shortened V by 0 bases and J by 3 bases, and 10 bases separated the two germline ends. CDR1 and CDR2 from the germline V gene are MNHEY and SVGAGI. This CDR3 contains 15 residues. The CDR3 reads CASSYSKGGTDTQYF. DNA for the CDR3: TGTGCCAGCAGTTACTCGAAAGGGGGAACAGATACGCAGTATTTT.

This clonotype is a singleton in its sample. V gene TRBV10-2 combines with J gene TRBJ2-7; D not certain. V was cut by 2 bases and J by 7 bases, with 9 bases left in between. Looked up from germline, CDR1 is WSHSY and CDR2 is SAAADI. The CDR3 consists of 12 residues. DNA for the CDR3: TGCGCCAGCAGTGAGACTCCATGGGAGCAGTACTTC. This codes for CASSETPWEQYF.

The chain recombines TRBV7-9 with TRBJ2-3; TRBD1 matches at 7 bases. The CDR3 runs 16 residues. Germline V lookup: CDR1 SEHNR, CDR2 FQNEAQ (reference sequence). The trim removed 5 bases at V and 0 bases at J, leaving 8 bases unmatched. The CDR3 region has the DNA TGTGCCAGCAGCGAGACCGGGACAGCCAGCACAGATACGCAGTATTTT. Amino acids: CASSETGTASTDTQYF.

The rearrangement joins TRBV6-5 to TRBJ2-7; 8 positions agree with TRBD2. After removal of 5 bases from V and 3 bases from J, the junction contained 9 bases not matched to a gene. Germline lookup yields CDR1 MNHEY and CDR2 SVGAGI. The CDR3 is 15 residues long. In DNA form, the CDR3 reads TGTGCCAGCAGTCGACAAGCGGGAGCACTCTACGAGCAGTACTTC. It yields the protein CASSRQAGALYEQYF.